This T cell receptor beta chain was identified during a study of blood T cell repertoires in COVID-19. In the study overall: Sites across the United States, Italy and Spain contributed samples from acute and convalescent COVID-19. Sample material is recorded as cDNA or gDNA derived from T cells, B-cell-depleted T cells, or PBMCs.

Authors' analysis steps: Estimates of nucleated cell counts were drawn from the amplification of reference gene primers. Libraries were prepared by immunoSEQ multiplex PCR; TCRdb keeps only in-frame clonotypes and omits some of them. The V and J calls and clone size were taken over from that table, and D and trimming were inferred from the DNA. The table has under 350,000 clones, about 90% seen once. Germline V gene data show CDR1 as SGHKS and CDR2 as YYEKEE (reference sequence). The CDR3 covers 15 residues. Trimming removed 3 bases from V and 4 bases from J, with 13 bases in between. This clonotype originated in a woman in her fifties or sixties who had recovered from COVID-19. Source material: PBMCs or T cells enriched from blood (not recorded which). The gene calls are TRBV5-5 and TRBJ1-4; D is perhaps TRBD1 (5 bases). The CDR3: CASSSGGGYNEKLFF. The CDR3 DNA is TGTGCCAGCAGCTCTGGCGGGGGTTATAATGAAAAACTGTTTTTT.